This T cell receptor beta chain was documented in a study of blood T cell repertoires in COVID-19. Original processing methods: Researchers report that nucleated cell counts were estimated from reference gene primer amplification. The repertoire was sequenced with immunoSEQ multiplex PCR; TCRdb's copy has only in-frame clones and lacks some. V and J calls plus clone size are reproduced from that table; the DNA served to infer D and trimming. The sample records around 270,000 clones, about 90% being singletons. A single count supports this clone. The length of the CDR3 is 13 residues. The V and J ends lost 7 bases and 7 bases respectively, with 16 bases between them.

Sequenced: peripheral blood. This chain links TRBV12-3 or TRBV12-4 with TRBJ1-2; D gene uncertain. This TCR came from a woman in her forties or fifties with acute or convalescent COVID-19. The CDR3 nucleotides read TGTGCCAGCACCTCTCGGGGTTTTTTTGGCTACACCTTC. Protein: CASTSRGFFGYTF.